One sample yielded the 19 T cell receptor beta chains listed below, sequenced in a study of tumor-infiltrating lymphocytes in primary liver carcinoma. Reverse transcription of about 500 ng total RNA with a constant-region primer produced TCR beta cDNA. Libraries of TCR beta came from three nested multiplex PCR rounds with slightly modified ARM-PCR. Both of the initial two PCR rounds ran for approximately 10 cycles and employed TRBV1-TRBV30 forward primers alongside a C-beta reverse primer. TCRdb re-analysed the multiplex PCR reads in MiXCR, keeping a single row per CDR3 protein. The sample consists of 310,000 or so distinct CDR3 sequences, 50% to 60% of them appearing once. Germline DNA was also extracted, and blood RNA was taken from unsorted whole blood. Sequencing input: peripheral blood. Receptors were obtained from a woman in her 30s with primary liver carcinoma and hepatitis B virus infection.

This clonotype occurred many times. The chain employs TRBV11-1 and TRBJ2-7; D might be TRBD2 (5 bases). Germline CDR1 SGHAT, CDR2 FQDESV (reference sequence). This CDR3 comprises 13 residues. V was trimmed by 5 bases and J by 1 base, leaving 9 bases between them. CDR3 loop: CASSRTRSYEQYF. The DNA for the CDR3 is TGTGCCAGCAGCCGTACTAGATCCTACGAGCAGTACTTC.

This chain connects TRBV5-4 to TRBJ1-1; no reliable D call. Trimming left V 4 bases short and J 6 bases short, with 16 bases between. The germline CDR1 and CDR2 sequences are SGHNT and YYREEE (reference sequence). CDR3 length: 14 residues. The CDR3 here is CASSLISKGAEAFF. CDR3 nucleotide sequence: TGTGCCAGCAGCCTTATATCTAAGGGAGCTGAAGCTTTCTTT.

A single count supports this clonotype. Being one base from a much bigger clone, this may be a read error. The chain combines TRBV6-5 with TRBJ2-4, with D perhaps matching TRBD1 or TRBD2 (5 bases each). Trimming took off 2 bases at V and 4 bases at J, with 15 bases between the two ends. This CDR3 is built from 16 residues. Germline V gene lookup returns CDR1 MNHEY and CDR2 SVGAGI. The CDR3 bases are TGTGCCAGCAGTTACAGGGTGGGACGGGGAAAAAACATTCAGTACTTC. Translation gives CASSYRVGRGKNIQYF.

This clonotype was counted many times. This chain links TRBV11-1 with TRBJ1-2; 9 nucleotides line up with TRBD1. Germline CDR1 reads SGHAT; CDR2 reads FQDESV (reference sequence). Losses at the gene ends were 2 bases for V and 2 bases for J; bases not matched to a gene: 3. The CDR3 is 15 amino acids. CDR3 nucleotides: TGTGCCAGCAGCTTACTCGGACAGGGGAACTATGGCTACACCTTC. It codes for CASSLLGQGNYGYTF.

The table lists this clonotype with many counts. This chain links TRBV11-2 with TRBJ2-5; D gene uncertain. The germline CDR1 and CDR2 sequences are SGHAT and FQNNGV. CDR3 length equals 15 residues. The V end lost 0 bases, the J end lost 1 base, and 9 bases lay between the germline ends. The CDR3 nucleotides read TGTGCCAGCAGCTTAGACCCCCACAGCCAAGAGACCCAGTACTTC. Protein: CASSLDPHSQETQYF.

This clonotype was detected a few times. The CDR3 DNA reads as TGTGCCAGCAGTTACTCAGGGCTAAAAGAGACCCAGTACTTC. Amino acid sequence: CASSYSGLKETQYF. This sequence joins TRBV6-2 or TRBV6-3 and TRBJ2-5, with unresolved D. Germline V lookup: CDR1 MNHEY, CDR2 SVGEGT. The CDR3 consists of 14 residues. V shed 0 bases and J shed 3 bases, with 8 bases lying between them.

This clonotype was picked up a small number of times. This chain connects TRBV7-9 to TRBJ2-2; weak D call: TRBD1 (5 bases). CDR1 and CDR2 from the germline V gene are SEHNR and FQNEAQ (reference sequence). The germline V and J ends were trimmed by 3 bases and 0 bases, with 5 bases remaining between them. The CDR3 runs to 14 residues. The CDR3 sequence is CASSLTANTGELFF. CDR3 DNA sequence: TGTGCCAGCAGCTTGACAGCGAACACCGGGGAGCTGTTTTTT. Full variable domain (outside the CDR3, taken from reference TRBV7-9 and TRBJ2-2): DTGVSQNPRHKITKRGQNVTFRCDPISEHNRLYWYRQTLGQGPEFLTYFQNEAQLEKSRLLSDRFSAERPKGSFSTLEIQRTEQGDSAMYLCASSLTANTGELFFGEGSRLTVL.

The chain recombines TRBV25-1 with TRBJ2-6; D unclear. Germline V gene lookup returns CDR1 MGHDK and CDR2 SYGVNS. The V end was cut by 1 base, the J end by 0 bases, with 4 bases between. This CDR3 has 15 amino acids. CDR3 sequence reads: CASSEWNSGANVLTF. The CDR3 coding sequence is TGTGCCAGCAGTGAATGGAACTCTGGGGCCAACGTCCTGACTTTC.

This clonotype has only a few counts. A read error may be the cause here, since a much bigger clone is one base away. V is TRBV12-3 or TRBV12-4 and J is TRBJ1-3; no firm D call. CDR3 size: 12 residues. CDR3 nucleotide sequence: TGTGCCAGCAGGGTCTCTGGAGACACCATATATTTT. This encodes CASRVSGDTIYF.

V gene TRBV7-9 combines with J gene TRBJ2-3; no reliable D call. The CDR3 contains 15 residues. Germline V gene sequence: CDR1 SEHNR, CDR2 FQNEAQ (reference sequence). Trimming took 5 bases from V and 2 from J, leaving 14 bases between them. CDR3 amino acids: CASSQGQVDTDTQYF. The CDR3 nucleotides are TGTGCCAGCAGCCAAGGGCAGGTCGACACAGATACGCAGTATTTT.

A note on this clonotype: The CDR3 does not end in the conserved phenylalanine or tryptophan, so this is likely a read error. V usage is TRBV10-1 and J usage is TRBJ2-2; D not resolved. CDR1 is WNHNN and CDR2 is SYGVQD in the germline V gene (reference sequence). This CDR3 has 13 residues. Trimming removed 0 bases at V and 7 bases at J, with 6 bases between. CDR3 in DNA: TGCGCCAGCAGTGAGTCCGATGACGGGGAGCTGTTTCTT. Its protein product is CASSESDDGELFL.

As regards this clonotype: The conserved phenylalanine or tryptophan is not found at the CDR3 terminus, so this likely reflects a read error. This chain uses TRBV11-2 with TRBJ2-2, with D perhaps matching TRBD1 (6 bases). The CDR3 consists of 18 residues. Germline V CDR1 and CDR2: SGHAT, FQNNGV. V lost 0 bases to trimming and J lost 10 bases, with 24 bases between them. In DNA form, the CDR3 reads TGTGCCAGCAGCTTAGACTTGGGCAGGGGCCCCAAGGCCGAGGAGCTGTTTTAT. Protein: CASSLDLGRGPKAEELFY.

Note on this clonotype: An end of the junction does not agree with germline; a read error may underlie this. V usage is TRBV6-6 and J usage is TRBJ2-1; D is ambiguous. From germline, CDR1 is MNHNY and CDR2 SVGAGI (reference sequence). CDR3 size: 14 residues. DNA of the CDR3: TGTGCCACCAGTCTAACCTACCAAGACAATGGGCAGTCCTTC. Residues: CATSLTYQDNGQSF.

V is TRBV7-8 and J is TRBJ1-2, with D hard to call. The CDR3 has 12 residues. In germline, CDR1 is SGHVS, CDR2 FQNEAQ. The CDR3 reads CISGYDRTGYTF. CDR3 DNA: TGTATCAGCGGCTATGATCGGACTGGCTACACCTTC. Based on the CDR3 plus reference TRBV7-8 and TRBJ1-2, the full variable domain is GAGVSQSPRYKVAKRGQDVALRCDPISGHVSLFWYQQALGQGPEFLTYFQNEAQLDKSGLPSDRFFAERPEGSVSTLKIQRTQQEDSAVYLCISGYDRTGYTFGSGTRLTVV.

Details on this clonotype: One end of the junction varies from germline; a read error may be responsible. This chain connects TRBV7-9 to TRBJ1-5; 8 nucleotides line up with TRBD1. The germline V gene has CDR1 SEHNR and CDR2 FQNEAQ (reference sequence). The CDR3 covers 16 residues. CDR3 nucleotides: TGTGCCAGCAGCCCGCGTACAGGGGGTAGCAATCGGCCCCAGCATTTT. This sequence encodes CASSPRTGGSNRPQHF.

This clonotype was picked up many times. The V gene is TRBV6-5, the J gene TRBJ1-5; 9 nucleotides agree with TRBD1. The CDR3 spans 16 residues. V was pared by 6 bases and J by 6 bases, with 12 bases of the junction left unmatched. The germline V gene encodes CDR1 MNHEY and CDR2 SVGAGI. CDR3 bases: TGTGCCAGCAGGACCCCCCGGGACAGGGAACGTCAGCCCCAGCATTTT. Protein sequence: CASRTPRDRERQPQHF.

Turning to this clonotype: Germline and junction disagree at one end, which may indicate a read error. Written as DNA, the CDR3 is TGCAGCATTCCGGGGACCTATAATGAGCAGTTCTTC. Amino acid sequence: CSIPGTYNEQFF. This chain links TRBV29-1 with TRBJ2-1; D may be TRBD1 or TRBD2 (5 bases each). Germline V gene lookup returns CDR1 SQVTM and CDR2 ANQGSEA. This CDR3 has 12 amino acids.

Concerning this clonotype itself: This may be a read error: a much more frequent sequence differs by one nucleotide. This chain links TRBV29-1 with TRBJ2-3, with TRBD2 matching over 8 bases. The germline V gene has CDR1 SQVTM and CDR2 ANQGSEA. This CDR3 is 18 amino acids long. V shed 5 bases, J shed 0 bases, and the junction held 16 bases outside the gene matches. CDR3 coding DNA: TGCAGCGTTAAGGGACTAGAGGGAGAGGGGACTAGCACAGATACGCAGTATTTT. It yields the protein CSVKGLEGEGTSTDTQYF.

Note on this clonotype: Its ends do not fully match the called genes, so a read error is possible. The chain combines TRBV10-3 with TRBJ2-1; a possible D gene is TRBD2 (6 bases). Germline V CDR1 and CDR2: ENHRY, SYGVKD. This CDR3 is 16 amino acids long. The CDR3 bases are TGTGCCATCAGTGAGTCGATGACGGGAGACTACAATGGGCAGTTCTTC. Translated, it gives CAISESMTGDYNGQFF.